This T cell receptor (beta chain) was found in a study of cytomegalovirus exposure and HLA in healthy donors. Study findings and constraints: Researchers reported in a later analysis that common viral pathogens appeared linked to several top clusters. Apparent HLA restriction characterized most CMV-associated TCR beta chains in a later analysis.

CDR1 SGDLS and CDR2 YYNGEE come from the germline V gene. This CDR3 is 13 amino acids long. The junction had 6 bases not matched to a gene; V was cut back by 4 bases and J by 7 bases. This clone was observed a handful of times. Its cognate antigen is unknown. PCR used 60 Vbeta primers and 13 Jbeta primers. The assay was immunoSEQ multiplex PCR, and TCRdb's table has in-frame clones only and misses some. The sample records about 140,000 clones, roughly three quarters being singletons. Sequencing input: PBMCs. The TCR was taken from a female donor in good health and CMV-seronegative. The chain links TRBV9 to TRBJ1-1; 8 positions match TRBD1. CDR3 residues: CASSPRGRGEAFF. The CDR3 nucleotides are TGTGCCAGCAGCCCCAGGGGGCGCGGTGAAGCTTTCTTT.